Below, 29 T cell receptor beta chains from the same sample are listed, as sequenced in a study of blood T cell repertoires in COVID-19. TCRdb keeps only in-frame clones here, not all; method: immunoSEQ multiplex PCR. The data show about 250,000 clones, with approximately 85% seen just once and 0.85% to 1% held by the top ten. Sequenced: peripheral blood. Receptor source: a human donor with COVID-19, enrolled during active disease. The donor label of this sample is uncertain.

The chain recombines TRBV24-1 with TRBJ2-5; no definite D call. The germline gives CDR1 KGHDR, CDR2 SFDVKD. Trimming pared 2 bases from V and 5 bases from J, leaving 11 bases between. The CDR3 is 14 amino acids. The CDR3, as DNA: TGTGCCACCAGTGATTCAACTCGGGTTGAGACCCAGTACTTC. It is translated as CATSDSTRVETQYF.

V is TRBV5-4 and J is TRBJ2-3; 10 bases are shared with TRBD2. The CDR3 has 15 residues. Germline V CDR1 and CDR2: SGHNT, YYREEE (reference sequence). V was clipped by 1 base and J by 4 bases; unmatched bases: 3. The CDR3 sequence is CASSLPSGSADTQYF. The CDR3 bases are TGTGCCAGCAGCTTGCCTAGCGGGAGCGCAGATACGCAGTATTTT. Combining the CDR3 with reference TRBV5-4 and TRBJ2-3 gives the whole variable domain ETGVTQSPTHLIKTRGQQVTLRCSSQSGHNTVSWYQQALGQGPQFIFQYYREEENGRGNFPPRFSGLQFPNYSSELNVNALELDDSALYLCASSLPSGSADTQYFGPGTRLTVL.

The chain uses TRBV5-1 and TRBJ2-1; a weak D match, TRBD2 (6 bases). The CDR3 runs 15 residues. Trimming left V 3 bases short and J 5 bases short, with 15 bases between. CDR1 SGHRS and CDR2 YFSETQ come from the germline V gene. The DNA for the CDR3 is TGCGCCAGCAGCTCCGACGGGGGTTGGGACAATGAGCAGTTCTTC. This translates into CASSSDGGWDNEQFF.

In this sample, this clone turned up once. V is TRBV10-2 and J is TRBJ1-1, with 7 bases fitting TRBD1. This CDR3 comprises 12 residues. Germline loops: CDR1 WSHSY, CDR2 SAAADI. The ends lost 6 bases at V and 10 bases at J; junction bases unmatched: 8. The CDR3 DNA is TGCGCCAGCAGCGCGGGACAGATAACAGCTTTCTTT. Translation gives CASSAGQITAFF.

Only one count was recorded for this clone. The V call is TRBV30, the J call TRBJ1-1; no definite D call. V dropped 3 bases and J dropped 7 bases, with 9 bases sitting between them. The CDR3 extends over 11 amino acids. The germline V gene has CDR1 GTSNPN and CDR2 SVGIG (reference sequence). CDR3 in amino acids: CAWSQGSEAFF. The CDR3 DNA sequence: TGTGCCTGGAGCCAAGGGAGTGAAGCTTTCTTT.

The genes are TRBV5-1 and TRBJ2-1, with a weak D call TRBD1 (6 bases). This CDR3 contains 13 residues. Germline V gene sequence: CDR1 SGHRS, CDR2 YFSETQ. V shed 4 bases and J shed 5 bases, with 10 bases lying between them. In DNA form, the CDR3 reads TGCGCCAGCAGCATCGGGGACAACAATGAGCAGTTCTTC. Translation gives CASSIGDNNEQFF.

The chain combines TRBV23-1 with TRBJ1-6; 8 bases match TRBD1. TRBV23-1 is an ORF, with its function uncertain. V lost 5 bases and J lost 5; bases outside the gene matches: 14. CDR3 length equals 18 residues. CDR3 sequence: CASSGQGGGEGHNSPLHF. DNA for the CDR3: TGCGCCAGCAGTGGACAGGGTGGGGGGGAAGGCCATAATTCACCCCTCCACTTT.

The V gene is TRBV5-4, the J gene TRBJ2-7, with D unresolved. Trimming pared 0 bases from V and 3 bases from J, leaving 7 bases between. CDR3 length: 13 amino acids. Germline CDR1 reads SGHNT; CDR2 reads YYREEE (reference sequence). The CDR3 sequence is CASSLGSRYEQYF. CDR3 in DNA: TGTGCCAGCAGCTTGGGGTCGCGCTACGAGCAGTACTTC.

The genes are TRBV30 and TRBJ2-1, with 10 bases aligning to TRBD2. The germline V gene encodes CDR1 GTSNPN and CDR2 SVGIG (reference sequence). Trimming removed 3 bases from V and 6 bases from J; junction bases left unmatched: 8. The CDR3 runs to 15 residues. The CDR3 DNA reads TGTGCCTGGAGAAGAGACCTAGCGGGAGCCAATGAGCAGTTCTTC. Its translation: CAWRRDLAGANEQFF.

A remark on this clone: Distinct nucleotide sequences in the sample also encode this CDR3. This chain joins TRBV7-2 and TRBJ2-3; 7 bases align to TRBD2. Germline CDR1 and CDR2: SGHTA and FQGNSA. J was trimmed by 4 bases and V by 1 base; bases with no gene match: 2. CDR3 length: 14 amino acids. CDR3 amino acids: CASSLGLAADTQYF. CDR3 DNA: TGTGCCAGCAGCTTAGGACTAGCAGCAGATACGCAGTATTTT.

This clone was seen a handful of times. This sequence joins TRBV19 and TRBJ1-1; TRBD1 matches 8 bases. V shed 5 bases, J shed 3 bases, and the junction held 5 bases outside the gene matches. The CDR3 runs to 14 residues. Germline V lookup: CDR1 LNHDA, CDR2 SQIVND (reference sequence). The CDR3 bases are TGTGCCAGTAGTCCGCGGACAGGGCACACTGAAGCTTTCTTT. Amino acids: CASSPRTGHTEAFF.

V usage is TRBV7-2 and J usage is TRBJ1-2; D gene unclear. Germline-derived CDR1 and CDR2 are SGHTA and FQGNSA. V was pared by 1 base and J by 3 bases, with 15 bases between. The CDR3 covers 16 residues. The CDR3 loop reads CASSLGGTGKHYGYTF. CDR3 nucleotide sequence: TGTGCCAGCAGCTTAGGAGGCACTGGCAAGCACTATGGCTACACCTTC.

CDR3 loop: CASSSVSAGVNEQFF. The CDR3 DNA sequence: TGTGCCAGCAGCTCCGTTTCGGCGGGAGTCAATGAGCAGTTCTTC. The gene calls are TRBV7-3 and TRBJ2-1; TRBD2 matches at 7 bases. V lost 4 bases, J lost 6 bases, and 9 bases stayed unmatched. The germline V gene has CDR1 SGHTA and CDR2 FQGTGA. The CDR3 is made up of 15 amino acids.

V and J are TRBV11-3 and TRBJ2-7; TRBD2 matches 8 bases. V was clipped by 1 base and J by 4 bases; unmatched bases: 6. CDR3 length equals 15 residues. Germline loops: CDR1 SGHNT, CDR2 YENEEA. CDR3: CASSLGGLEGYEQYF. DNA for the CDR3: TGTGCCAGCAGCTTAGGGGGACTAGAAGGGTACGAGCAGTACTTC.

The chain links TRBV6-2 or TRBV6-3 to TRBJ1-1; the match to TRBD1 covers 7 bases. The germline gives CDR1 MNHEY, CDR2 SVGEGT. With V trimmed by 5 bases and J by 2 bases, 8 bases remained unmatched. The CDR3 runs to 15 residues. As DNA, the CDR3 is TGTGCCAGCAGTAGAACGGGACAGCCAAACACTGAAGCTTTCTTT. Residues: CASSRTGQPNTEAFF.

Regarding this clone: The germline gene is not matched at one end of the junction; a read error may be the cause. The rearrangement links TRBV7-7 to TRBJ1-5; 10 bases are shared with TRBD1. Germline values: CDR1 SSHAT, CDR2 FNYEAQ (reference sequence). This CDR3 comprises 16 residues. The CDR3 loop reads CASRRQGARGNQPQHF. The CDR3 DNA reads TGTGCTAGCAGAAGACAGGGGGCAAGGGGCAATCAGCCCCAGCATTTT.

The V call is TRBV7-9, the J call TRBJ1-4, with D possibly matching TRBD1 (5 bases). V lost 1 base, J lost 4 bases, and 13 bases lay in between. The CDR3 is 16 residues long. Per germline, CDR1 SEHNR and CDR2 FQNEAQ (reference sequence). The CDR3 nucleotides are TGTGCCAGCAGCTTAGTATCGGGGAGGGGTAATGAAAAACTGTTTTTT. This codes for CASSLVSGRGNEKLFF.

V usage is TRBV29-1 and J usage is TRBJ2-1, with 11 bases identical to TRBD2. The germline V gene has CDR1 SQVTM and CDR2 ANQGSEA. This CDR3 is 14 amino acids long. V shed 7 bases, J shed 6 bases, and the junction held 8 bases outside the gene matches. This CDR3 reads CSAIAGGMLNEQFF. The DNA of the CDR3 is TGCAGCGCCATAGCGGGAGGGATGCTCAATGAGCAGTTCTTC.

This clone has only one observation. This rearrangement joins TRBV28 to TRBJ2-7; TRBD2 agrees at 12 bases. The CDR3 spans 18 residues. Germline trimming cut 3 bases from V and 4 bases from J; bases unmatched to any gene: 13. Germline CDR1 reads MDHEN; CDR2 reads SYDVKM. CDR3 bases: TGTGCCAGCAGTTTGGTGGCGCACGGGACTAGCGGGTTGTACGAGCAGTACTTC. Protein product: CASSLVAHGTSGLYEQYF.

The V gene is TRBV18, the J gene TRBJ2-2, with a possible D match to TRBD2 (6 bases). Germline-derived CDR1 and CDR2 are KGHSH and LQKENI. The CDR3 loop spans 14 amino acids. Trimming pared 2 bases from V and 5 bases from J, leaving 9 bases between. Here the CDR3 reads CASSPTGVTGELFF. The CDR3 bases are TGTGCCAGCTCACCAACGGGGGTGACCGGGGAGCTGTTTTTT.

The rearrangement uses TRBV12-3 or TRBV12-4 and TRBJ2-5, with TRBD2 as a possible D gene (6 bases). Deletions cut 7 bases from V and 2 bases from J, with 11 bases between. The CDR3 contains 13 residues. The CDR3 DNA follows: TGTGCCAGCACCCTCGGGAGACAAGAGACCCAGTACTTC. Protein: CASTLGRQETQYF.

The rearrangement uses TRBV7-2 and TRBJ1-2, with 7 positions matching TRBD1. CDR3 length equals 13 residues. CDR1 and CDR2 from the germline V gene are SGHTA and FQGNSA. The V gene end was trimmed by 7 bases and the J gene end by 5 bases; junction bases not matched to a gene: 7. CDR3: CASTTGARYGYTF. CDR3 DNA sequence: TGTGCCAGCACTACAGGGGCCAGGTATGGCTACACCTTC.

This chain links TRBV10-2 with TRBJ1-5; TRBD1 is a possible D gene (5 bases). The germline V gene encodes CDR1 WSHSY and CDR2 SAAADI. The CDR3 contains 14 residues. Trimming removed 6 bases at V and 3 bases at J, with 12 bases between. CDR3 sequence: CASRHGGNNQPQHF. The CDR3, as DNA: TGCGCCAGCAGGCACGGGGGAAACAATCAGCCCCAGCATTTT.

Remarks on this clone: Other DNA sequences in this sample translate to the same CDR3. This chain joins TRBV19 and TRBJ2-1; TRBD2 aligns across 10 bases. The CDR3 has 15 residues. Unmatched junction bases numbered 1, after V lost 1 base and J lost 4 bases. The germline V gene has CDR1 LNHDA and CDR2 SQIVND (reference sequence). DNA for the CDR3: TGTGCCAGTAGTATAGGACTAGCGGGTTACAATGAGCAGTTCTTC. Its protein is CASSIGLAGYNEQFF.

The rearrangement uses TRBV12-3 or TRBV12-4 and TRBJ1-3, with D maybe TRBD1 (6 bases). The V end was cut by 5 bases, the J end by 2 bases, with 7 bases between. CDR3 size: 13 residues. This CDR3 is CASSAGAGNTIYF. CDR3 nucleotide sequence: TGTGCCAGCAGTGCAGGGGCTGGAAACACCATATATTTT.

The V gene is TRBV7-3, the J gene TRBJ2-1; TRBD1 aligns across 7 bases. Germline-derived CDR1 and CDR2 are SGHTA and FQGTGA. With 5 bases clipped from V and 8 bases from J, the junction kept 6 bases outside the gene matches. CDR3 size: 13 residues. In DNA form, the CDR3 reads TGTGCCAGCAGCGTGACAGGGCTGGATGAGCAGTTCTTC. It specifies CASSVTGLDEQFF.

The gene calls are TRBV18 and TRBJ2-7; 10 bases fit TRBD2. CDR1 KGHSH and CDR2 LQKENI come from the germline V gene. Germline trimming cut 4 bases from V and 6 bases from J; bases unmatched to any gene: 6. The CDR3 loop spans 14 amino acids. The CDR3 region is CASSRAGGPREQYF. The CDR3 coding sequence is TGTGCCAGCTCACGAGCGGGAGGGCCGCGCGAGCAGTACTTC.

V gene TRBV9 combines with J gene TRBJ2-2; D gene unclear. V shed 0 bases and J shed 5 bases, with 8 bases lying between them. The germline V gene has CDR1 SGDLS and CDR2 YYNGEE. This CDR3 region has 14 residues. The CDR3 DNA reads TGTGCCAGCAGCGTAGGGGTAGCTACCGGGGAGCTGTTTTTT. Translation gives CASSVGVATGELFF.

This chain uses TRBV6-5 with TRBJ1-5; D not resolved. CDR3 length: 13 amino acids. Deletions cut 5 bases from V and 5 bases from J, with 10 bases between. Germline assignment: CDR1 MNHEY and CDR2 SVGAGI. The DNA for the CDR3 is TGTGCCAGCAGTCGAGACTGGGATCAGCCCCAGCATTTT. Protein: CASSRDWDQPQHF.